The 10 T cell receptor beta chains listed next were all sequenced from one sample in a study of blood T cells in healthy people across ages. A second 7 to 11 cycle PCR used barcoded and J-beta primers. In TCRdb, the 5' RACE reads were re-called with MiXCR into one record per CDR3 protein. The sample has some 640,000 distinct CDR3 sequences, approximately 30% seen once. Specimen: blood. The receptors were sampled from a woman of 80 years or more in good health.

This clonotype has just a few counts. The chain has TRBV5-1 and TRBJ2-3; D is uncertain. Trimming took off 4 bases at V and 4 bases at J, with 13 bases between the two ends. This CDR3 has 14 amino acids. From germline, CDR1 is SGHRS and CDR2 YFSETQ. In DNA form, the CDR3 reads TGCGCCAGCAGCCTCGCTCCGAGCGCAGATACGCAGTATTTT. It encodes CASSLAPSADTQYF.

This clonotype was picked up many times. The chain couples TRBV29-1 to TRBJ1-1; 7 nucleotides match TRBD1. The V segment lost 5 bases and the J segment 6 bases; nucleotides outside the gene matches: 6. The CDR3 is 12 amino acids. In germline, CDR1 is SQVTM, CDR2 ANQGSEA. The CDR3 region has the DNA TGCAGCGTTTACTACAGGGGTGCTGAAGCTTTCTTT. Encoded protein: CSVYYRGAEAFF.

The CDR3 DNA is TGCAGCCCGCGTCGGGGGGGCACTGAAGCTTTCTTT. The encoded protein is CSPRRGGTEAFF. The chain carries TRBV29-1 and TRBJ1-1; a possible D gene is TRBD1 (5 bases). The CDR3 consists of 12 residues. V gave up 8 bases and J gave up 4 bases, with 14 bases separating them. Germline loops: CDR1 SQVTM, CDR2 ANQGSEA.

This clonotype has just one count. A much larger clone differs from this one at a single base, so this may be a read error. In nucleotides, the CDR3 is TGTGCCAGCATTCGTGGCCGAAACTATCCGGCCTATGGCTACACCTTC. Translated, it gives CASIRGRNYPAYGYTF. The gene calls are TRBV6-5 and TRBJ1-2; D ambiguous. V gave up 7 bases and J gave up 4 bases, with 22 bases separating them. The CDR3 length is 16 residues. The V gene's germline CDR1 is MNHEY and CDR2 SVGAGI.

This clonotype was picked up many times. The CDR3 reads CATTEGSFQETQYF. The CDR3 DNA is TGTGCCACCACGGAAGGGAGCTTCCAAGAGACCCAGTACTTC. J is TRBJ2-5 and V is TRBV6-2 or TRBV6-3, with a possible D match to TRBD2 (5 bases). V was cut by 10 bases and J by 1 base, with 16 bases left in between. CDR3 length equals 14 residues. The germline V gene encodes CDR1 MNHEY and CDR2 SVGEGT.

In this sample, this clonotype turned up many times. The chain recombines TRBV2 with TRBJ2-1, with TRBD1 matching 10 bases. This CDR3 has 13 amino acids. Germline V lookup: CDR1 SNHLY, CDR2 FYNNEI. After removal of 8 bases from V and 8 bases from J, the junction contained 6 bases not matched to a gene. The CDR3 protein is CASGDRGKDEQFF. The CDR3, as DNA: TGTGCCAGCGGGGACAGGGGAAAAGATGAGCAGTTCTTC.

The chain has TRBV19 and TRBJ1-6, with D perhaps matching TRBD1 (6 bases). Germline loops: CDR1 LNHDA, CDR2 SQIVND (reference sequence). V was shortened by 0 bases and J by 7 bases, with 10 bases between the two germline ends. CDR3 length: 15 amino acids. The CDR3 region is CASSIDQGFNSPLHF. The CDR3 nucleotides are TGTGCCAGTAGTATAGATCAGGGGTTCAATTCACCCCTCCACTTT.

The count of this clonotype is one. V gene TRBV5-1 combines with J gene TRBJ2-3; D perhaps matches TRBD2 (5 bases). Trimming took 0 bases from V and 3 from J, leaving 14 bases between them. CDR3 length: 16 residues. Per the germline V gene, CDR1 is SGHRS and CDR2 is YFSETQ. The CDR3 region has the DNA TGCGCCAGCAGCTTGGGAGGCTCCCGGAGGACAGATACGCAGTATTTT. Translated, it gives CASSLGGSRRTDTQYF.

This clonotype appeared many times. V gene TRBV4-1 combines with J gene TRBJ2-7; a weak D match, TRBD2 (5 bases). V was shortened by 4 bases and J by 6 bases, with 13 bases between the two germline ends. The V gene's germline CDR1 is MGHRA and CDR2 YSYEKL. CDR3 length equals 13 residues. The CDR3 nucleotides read TGCGCCAGCAGCCGAGTTCAGAGGGTCGAGCAGTACTTC. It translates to CASSRVQRVEQYF.

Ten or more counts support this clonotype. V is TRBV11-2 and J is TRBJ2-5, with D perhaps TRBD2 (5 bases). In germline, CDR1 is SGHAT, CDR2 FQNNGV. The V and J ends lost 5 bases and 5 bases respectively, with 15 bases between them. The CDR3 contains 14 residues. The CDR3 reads CASSPPGRVETQYF. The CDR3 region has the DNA TGTGCCAGCAGCCCCCCCGGGCGGGTGGAGACCCAGTACTTC. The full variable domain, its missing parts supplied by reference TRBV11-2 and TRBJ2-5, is EAGVAQSPRYKIIEKRQSVAFWCNPISGHATLYWYQQILGQGPKLLIQFQNNGVVDDSQLPKDRFSAERLKGVDSTLKIQPAKLEDSAVYLCASSPPGRVETQYFGPGTRLLVL.